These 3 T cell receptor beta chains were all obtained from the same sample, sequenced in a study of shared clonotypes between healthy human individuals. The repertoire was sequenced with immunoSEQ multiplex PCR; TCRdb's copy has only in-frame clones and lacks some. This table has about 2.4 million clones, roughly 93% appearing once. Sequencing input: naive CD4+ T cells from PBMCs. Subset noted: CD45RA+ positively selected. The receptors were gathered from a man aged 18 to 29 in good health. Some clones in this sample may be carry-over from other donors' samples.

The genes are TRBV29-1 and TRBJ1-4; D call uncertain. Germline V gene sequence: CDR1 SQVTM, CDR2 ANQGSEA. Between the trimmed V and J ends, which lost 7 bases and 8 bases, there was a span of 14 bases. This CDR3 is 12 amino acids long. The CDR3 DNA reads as TGCAGCGGGGGAAGAGCGGGCGAAAAACTGTTTTTT. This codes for CSGGRAGEKLFF.

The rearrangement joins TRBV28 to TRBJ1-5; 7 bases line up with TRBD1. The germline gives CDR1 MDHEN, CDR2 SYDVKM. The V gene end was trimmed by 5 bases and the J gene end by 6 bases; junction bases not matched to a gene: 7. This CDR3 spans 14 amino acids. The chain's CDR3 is CASSMTGRAQPQHF. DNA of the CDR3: TGTGCCAGCAGTATGACAGGGAGGGCTCAGCCCCAGCATTTT.

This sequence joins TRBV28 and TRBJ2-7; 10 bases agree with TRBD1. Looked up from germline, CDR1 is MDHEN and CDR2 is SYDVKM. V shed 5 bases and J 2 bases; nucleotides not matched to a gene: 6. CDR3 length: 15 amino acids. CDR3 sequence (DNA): TGTGCCAGCAGTGGAGCCGGGACAGGGGCCTACGAGCAGTACTTC. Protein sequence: CASSGAGTGAYEQYF.